One and the same sample provided the 31 T cell receptor beta chains below, sequenced in a study of cytomegalovirus exposure and HLA in healthy donors. Both 60 Vbeta primers and 13 Jbeta primers went into the PCR. Generated by immunoSEQ multiplex PCR, the TCRdb table keeps only in-frame clones and is missing some. The sample contains approximately 150,000 clones, just over 75% of which appear only once. The specimen sequenced was PBMCs. The receptors come from a man in his forties in good health and CMV-seronegative.

This chain joins TRBV7-9 and TRBJ1-1; TRBD1 might be the D (5 bases). V was clipped by 1 base and J by 5 bases, with 14 bases between them. The length of the CDR3 is 15 residues. From germline, CDR1 is SEHNR and CDR2 FQNEAQ (reference sequence). CDR3 in DNA: TGTGCCAGCAGCTTAGTCAAGGGGTGGAATACTGAAGCTTTCTTT. This translates into CASSLVKGWNTEAFF.

This rearrangement joins TRBV7-8 to TRBJ2-7, with a possible D match to TRBD2 (6 bases). Germline-derived CDR1 and CDR2 are SGHVS and FQNEAQ. V lost 4 bases to trimming and J lost 0 bases, with 19 bases between them. The CDR3 covers 17 residues. CDR3 DNA sequence: TGTGCCAGCAGCTCCGGGGTGGTCGCGGGACTCTCCTACGAGCAGTACGTC. This gives the protein CASSSGVVAGLSYEQYV.

This chain connects TRBV11-2 to TRBJ1-6; D call uncertain. Per the germline V gene, CDR1 is SGHAT and CDR2 is FQNNGV. Trimming pared 6 bases from V and 7 bases from J, leaving 16 bases between. The CDR3 runs to 15 residues. The CDR3 DNA is TGTGCCAGCAGACCCCTTCGGGAGGGAAATTCACCCCTCCACTTT. Translation gives CASRPLREGNSPLHF.

This clone was observed once. V usage is TRBV27 and J usage is TRBJ2-3, with 7 bases that match TRBD1. Germline values: CDR1 MNHEY, CDR2 SMNVEV (reference sequence). The CDR3 is 15 residues long. The trim removed 0 bases at V and 5 bases at J, leaving 5 bases unmatched. The CDR3 protein is CASSLSPTGKDTQYF. As DNA, the CDR3 is TGTGCCAGCAGTTTATCCCCGACAGGGAAAGATACGCAGTATTTT.

The V gene is TRBV10-3, the J gene TRBJ1-1; possibly TRBD1 for D (5 bases). Germline CDR1 ENHRY, CDR2 SYGVKD. V was pared by 7 bases and J by 1 base, with 7 bases between. The CDR3 runs to 12 residues. The CDR3 spells CAITDKNTEAFF. The DNA of the CDR3 is TGTGCCATCACGGACAAGAACACTGAAGCTTTCTTT.

This clone was found a few times. The rearrangement joins TRBV28 to TRBJ1-5; 9 bases line up with TRBD1. J was trimmed by 6 bases and V by 5 bases; bases with no gene match: 8. Per the germline V gene, CDR1 is MDHEN and CDR2 is SYDVKM. The CDR3 is 15 residues long. This chain's CDR3 is CASSTETGGGQPQHF. The CDR3 DNA reads as TGTGCCAGCAGTACCGAGACAGGGGGTGGTCAGCCCCAGCATTTT. The complete variable domain, with remaining parts taken from reference TRBV28 and TRBJ1-5, reads DVKVTQSSRYLVKRTGEKVFLECVQDMDHENMFWYRQDPGLGLRLIYFSYDVKMKEKGDIPEGYSVSREKKERFSLILESASTNQTSMYLCASSTETGGGQPQHFGDGTRLSIL.

This clone has only one observation. The rearrangement uses TRBV28 and TRBJ2-3, with D maybe TRBD1 (5 bases). Germline V gene data show CDR1 as MDHEN and CDR2 as SYDVKM. V lost 0 bases, J lost 6 bases, and 13 bases lay in between. This CDR3 comprises 15 residues. The chain's CDR3 is CASSLWGGAVDTQYF. The CDR3 coding sequence is TGTGCCAGCAGTTTATGGGGTGGGGCCGTGGATACGCAGTATTTT.

The rearrangement uses TRBV11-3 and TRBJ2-4; D gene unclear. Trimming took 1 base from V and 12 from J, leaving 13 bases between them. The CDR3 covers 13 residues. From germline, CDR1 is SGHNT and CDR2 YENEEA. For the CDR3, the DNA is TGTGCCAGCAGCTTAGCTGCGAACCAAAGTCAGTACTTC. Its protein is CASSLAANQSQYF.

The table lists this clone with a few counts. The chain links TRBV20-1 to TRBJ1-1; no reliable D call. Germline assignment: CDR1 DFQATT and CDR2 SNEGSKA (reference sequence). V was clipped by 6 bases and J by 5 bases, with 10 bases between them. The CDR3 consists of 11 residues. The CDR3 region is CSAAQRTEAFF. The CDR3 DNA follows: TGCAGTGCGGCCCAGAGGACTGAAGCTTTCTTT.

V gene TRBV5-1 combines with J gene TRBJ2-7; 9 bases fit TRBD2. The CDR3 length is 16 residues. Trimming at V came to 2 bases and at J to 6 bases, leaving 12 bases not matched to a gene. Germline V gene data show CDR1 as SGHRS and CDR2 as YFSETQ. CDR3 loop: CASSFGREGASGEQYF. DNA for the CDR3: TGCGCCAGCAGCTTTGGGCGGGAGGGCGCGTCGGGCGAGCAGTACTTC.

The rearrangement uses TRBV15 and TRBJ2-7, with 9 bases matching TRBD2. This CDR3 is 15 amino acids long. Germline loops: CDR1 LNHNV, CDR2 YYDKDF (reference sequence). V gave up 0 bases and J gave up 7 bases; unmatched junction bases: 7. Written as DNA, the CDR3 is TGTGCCACCAGCAGAGATCTGCGGGAGGGTGGGGAGCAGTACTTC. Protein product: CATSRDLREGGEQYF.

V and J are TRBV10-3 and TRBJ2-3, with 10 positions matching TRBD2. The CDR3 totals 15 residues. The trim removed 3 bases at V and 4 bases at J, leaving 4 bases unmatched. CDR1 and CDR2 from the germline V gene are ENHRY and SYGVKD. The CDR3 region is CAISEPSGGSDTQYF. The CDR3, as DNA: TGTGCCATCAGTGAACCTAGCGGGGGTTCAGATACGCAGTATTTT.

This clone was found a few times. The chain couples TRBV27 to TRBJ2-1, with TRBD1 as a possible D gene (7 bases). With 8 bases removed from V and 8 bases from J, the gap between germline ends came to 10 bases. Germline CDR1 reads MNHEY; CDR2 reads SMNVEV (reference sequence). This CDR3 region has 11 residues. CDR3 DNA sequence: TGTGCCAGCTTCAGGGGGGATGAGCAGTTCTTC. It codes for CASFRGDEQFF.

The chain employs TRBV6-5 and TRBJ1-5, with D hard to call. Germline values: CDR1 MNHEY, CDR2 SVGAGI. The CDR3 contains 12 residues. Trimming shortened V by 4 bases and J by 7 bases, and 8 bases separated the two germline ends. The DNA for the CDR3 is TGTGCCAGCAGTTCCGCGGGGCAGCCCCAGCATTTT. Translation: CASSSAGQPQHF.

V usage is TRBV6-1 and J usage is TRBJ2-7; D remains unclear. Trimming left V 7 bases short and J 0 bases short, with 10 bases between. This CDR3 is built from 13 residues. Germline V gene lookup returns CDR1 MNHNS and CDR2 SASEGT. This CDR3 reads CASTLTLSYEQYF. The CDR3 nucleotides read TGTGCCAGCACTTTGACTCTCTCCTACGAGCAGTACTTC.

The chain recombines TRBV15 with TRBJ2-5, with D possibly TRBD2 on 7 matching bases. The CDR3 is 14 residues long. CDR1 is LNHNV, CDR2 YYDKDF, per germline (reference sequence). With 4 bases removed from V and 6 bases from J, the gap between germline ends came to 15 bases. The chain's CDR3 is CATSKGGGLKTQYF. The CDR3 region has the DNA TGTGCCACCAGCAAGGGGGGGGGTTTGAAGACCCAGTACTTC.

This clone showed up just a few times. V and J are TRBV27 and TRBJ1-4; tentative D call: TRBD1 (5 bases). CDR3 length equals 13 residues. Looked up from germline, CDR1 is MNHEY and CDR2 is SMNVEV (reference sequence). The V gene lost 5 bases and the J gene lost 11 bases, with 15 bases spanning the gap. The CDR3 DNA sequence: TGTGCCAGCAGTCCAGGGAATCTGGGGAAACTGTTTTTT. It translates to CASSPGNLGKLFF.

This clone was picked up a small number of times. The CDR3 sequence: CASSPRGKETQYF. The CDR3 nucleotides are TGTGCCAGCTCACCACGGGGCAAAGAGACCCAGTACTTC. V and J are TRBV18 and TRBJ2-5; tentatively, D is TRBD1 (5 bases). Germline V gene data show CDR1 as KGHSH and CDR2 as LQKENI. The length of the CDR3 is 13 residues. The germline V and J ends were trimmed by 1 base and 3 bases, with 6 bases remaining between them.

The chain is built from TRBV7-8 and TRBJ2-1; D ambiguous. Deletions cut 5 bases from V and 7 bases from J, with 24 bases between. Germline CDR1 is SGHVS and CDR2 is FQNEAQ. This CDR3 comprises 17 residues. The CDR3 coding sequence is TGTGCCAGCAGCATCCAGGCTCGGTACACCCGAAGGAATGAGCAGTTCTTC. Translation: CASSIQARYTRRNEQFF.

V is TRBV27 and J is TRBJ1-2; D is uncertain. The germline gives CDR1 MNHEY, CDR2 SMNVEV (reference sequence). The CDR3 runs 14 residues. Deletions cut 4 bases from V and 4 bases from J, with 13 bases between. The chain's CDR3 is CASSSHSGSYGYTF. CDR3 DNA sequence: TGTGCCAGCAGTTCGCACTCGGGTAGCTATGGCTACACCTTC.

The chain recombines TRBV7-8 with TRBJ1-2; 8 bases map to TRBD1. The J segment lost 0 bases and the V segment lost 5 bases, leaving 14 bases of the junction unmatched. CDR1 is SGHVS and CDR2 is FQNEAQ in the germline V gene. This CDR3 has 18 amino acids. The CDR3 coding sequence is TGTGCCAGCAGCACCAGGACAGGGACGGCGGTATCTAACTATGGCTACACCTTC. This encodes CASSTRTGTAVSNYGYTF. The full variable domain, completed using reference TRBV7-8 and TRBJ1-2, is GAGVSQSPRYKVAKRGQDVALRCDPISGHVSLFWYQQALGQGPEFLTYFQNEAQLDKSGLPSDRFFAERPEGSVSTLKIQRTQQEDSAVYLCASSTRTGTAVSNYGYTFGSGTRLTVV.

The chain recombines TRBV27 with TRBJ1-2; no definite D call. V shed 3 bases and J shed 0 bases, with 8 bases lying between them. This CDR3 is built from 14 residues. CDR1 and CDR2 from the germline V gene are MNHEY and SMNVEV (reference sequence). DNA for the CDR3: TGTGCCAGCAGTTTCGGCGGTTCTAACTATGGCTACACCTTC. The encoded protein is CASSFGGSNYGYTF.

This chain connects TRBV19 to TRBJ1-1; D is possibly TRBD1 (5 bases). Germline values: CDR1 LNHDA, CDR2 SQIVND (reference sequence). This CDR3 is 14 amino acids long. V lost 0 bases to trimming and J lost 1 base, with 6 bases between them. This CDR3 is CASSIDGGNTEAFF. CDR3 sequence (DNA): TGTGCCAGTAGTATAGACGGGGGGAACACTGAAGCTTTCTTT.

The rearrangement links TRBV7-2 to TRBJ1-1; TRBD1 matches 10 bases. Germline V gene lookup returns CDR1 SGHTA and CDR2 FQGNSA. V was clipped by 8 bases and J by 3 bases; unmatched bases: 3. The CDR3 totals 13 residues. The CDR3 here is CASRTGGDTEAFF. CDR3 sequence (DNA): TGTGCCAGCCGGACAGGGGGGGACACTGAAGCTTTCTTT.

This clone was observed a few times. This rearrangement joins TRBV5-1 to TRBJ1-2; D is undetermined. Between the trimmed V and J ends, which lost 5 bases and 0 bases, there was a span of 14 bases. Germline CDR1 and CDR2: SGHRS and YFSETQ. The CDR3 is made up of 15 amino acids. The CDR3 nucleotides read TGCGCCAGCAGTTACGATGCCTTAGCTAACTATGGCTACACCTTC. This sequence encodes CASSYDALANYGYTF.

This rearrangement joins TRBV6-6 to TRBJ2-7; TRBD1 might be the D (7 bases). The CDR3 covers 16 residues. V lost 2 bases and J lost 5, with 19 bases in between. CDR1 and CDR2 from the germline V gene are MNHNY and SVGAGI (reference sequence). CDR3 coding DNA: TGTGCCAGCAGTTACGGGGCGGGACAGAGAACCGACGAGCAGTACGTC. Translating gives CASSYGAGQRTDEQYV.

The J gene is TRBJ1-1, the V gene TRBV28; D gene ambiguous. The CDR3 length is 12 residues. Germline V gene lookup returns CDR1 MDHEN and CDR2 SYDVKM. The V end was cut by 10 bases, the J end by 3 bases, with 12 bases between. CDR3 sequence: CAIQHPYTEAFF. CDR3 bases: TGTGCCATCCAACACCCGTACACTGAAGCTTTCTTT.

The chain employs TRBV5-1 and TRBJ2-1; 7 bases are shared with TRBD1. The CDR3 has 14 residues. Germline V CDR1 and CDR2: SGHRS, YFSETQ. Losses at the gene ends were 6 bases for V and 2 bases for J; bases not matched to a gene: 5. The CDR3 loop reads CASTGTAPYNEQFF. CDR3 DNA: TGCGCCAGCACCGGGACAGCCCCCTACAATGAGCAGTTCTTC.

The J gene is TRBJ2-1, the V gene TRBV4-1; D is perhaps TRBD2 (5 bases). CDR1 MGHRA and CDR2 YSYEKL come from the germline V gene. V was cut by 0 bases and J by 0 bases, with 18 bases left in between. The length of the CDR3 is 19 residues. CDR3 sequence: CASSQDLRSADLSYNEQFF. CDR3 coding DNA: TGCGCCAGCAGCCAAGATCTTCGATCAGCGGACCTCTCCTACAATGAGCAGTTCTTC.

V and J are TRBV27 and TRBJ2-7; 8 bases align to TRBD2. The CDR3 runs 14 residues. Germline values: CDR1 MNHEY, CDR2 SMNVEV (reference sequence). Trimming cost V 6 bases and J 4 bases; bases outside gene matches: 8. The CDR3 DNA sequence: TGTGCCAGCAGGGACGGGGGGGGAGGTTACGAGCAGTACTTC. This encodes CASRDGGGGYEQYF.

This clone was found once. The rearrangement joins TRBV7-9 to TRBJ1-2, with TRBD1 matching 8 bases. Germline values: CDR1 SEHNR, CDR2 FQNEAQ (reference sequence). This CDR3 has 13 residues. V was pared by 5 bases and J by 8 bases, with 7 bases of the junction left unmatched. CDR3 loop: CASSPGQGYGYTF. DNA for the CDR3: TGTGCCAGCAGCCCCGGACAGGGCTACGGCTACACCTTC.